The sequence of this TCR beta chain was determined in a study of early T cells in non-severe SARS-CoV-2 infection. As for the study in general: Unsorted whole blood bulk RNA was sequenced, with unpaired chains.

Attached unique molecular identifiers marked individual cDNA molecules. TCRdb re-called the 5' RACE reads with MiXCR, one entry per CDR3 protein. Of under 85,000 distinct CDR3 sequences listed, more than 12% were seen once; the top ten hold 3.5% to 5%. The germline V gene has CDR1 SGHRS and CDR2 YFSETQ. Trimming cost V 0 bases and J 6 bases, with 9 bases left between them. The CDR3 spans 13 residues. The material sequenced was whole blood, taken at baseline. This TCR was recovered from an adult who was a healthcare worker with PCR-confirmed SARS-CoV-2 infection or an uninfected control (not recorded which). The rearrangement uses TRBV5-1 and TRBJ1-1, with D hard to call. CDR3 in DNA: TGCGCCAGCAGCTTGGGGGCATCGGCTGAAGCTTTCTTT. Protein product: CASSLGASAEAFF.